This record looks at one T cell receptor beta chain sequence and its context. This CDR3 has 14 amino acids. V gave up 3 bases and J gave up 2 bases, with 10 bases separating them. From germline, CDR1 is MNHEY and CDR2 SVGAGI. The sample originates from a study of blood T cell repertoires in COVID-19. TCRdb keeps only in-frame clones here, not all; method: immunoSEQ multiplex PCR. The data contain about 270,000 clones, 70% to 90% of them singletons. The sequence came from a woman between 25 and 40 years old with acute COVID-19. The rearrangement links TRBV6-5 to TRBJ1-1; D unclear. Sequencing input: PBMCs or T cells enriched from blood (not recorded which). This CDR3 reads CASSYSVINTEAFF. In DNA form, the CDR3 reads TGTGCCAGCAGTTATTCAGTTATCAACACTGAAGCTTTCTTT.